These 27 T cell receptor beta chains came from one sample sequenced in a study of cytomegalovirus exposure and HLA in healthy donors. PCR employed 60 Vbeta and 13 Jbeta primers. Sequencing was performed with immunoSEQ multiplex PCR; in TCRdb, only in-frame clones are kept and a portion is missing. In the table there are 180,000 or so clones, around 75% of which are singletons. The sequenced sample consisted of PBMCs. Receptors originate from a female donor in good health and CMV-seronegative.

This clone was detected only a few times. The chain employs TRBV13 and TRBJ2-3; D uncertain. This CDR3 spans 14 amino acids. The V gene's germline CDR1 is PRHDT and CDR2 FYEKMQ (reference sequence). V was pared by 0 bases and J by 6 bases, with 10 bases between. Written as DNA, the CDR3 is TGTGCCAGCAGCTTAGGCCTAGTTCAGGATACGCAGTATTTT. Amino acid sequence: CASSLGLVQDTQYF.

The chain has TRBV28 and TRBJ2-3; 7 positions agree with TRBD1. The ends lost 6 bases at V and 2 bases at J; junction bases unmatched: 14. In germline, CDR1 is MDHEN, CDR2 SYDVKM. This CDR3 comprises 17 residues. The CDR3 sequence is CASSLYRGRGYTDTQYF. DNA of the CDR3: TGTGCCAGCAGCCTGTACAGGGGCCGGGGATACACAGATACGCAGTATTTT.

This clone was counted between two and nine times. CDR3 in amino acids: CASSLDRDTEAFF. In DNA form, the CDR3 reads TGTGCCAGCAGCTTGGACAGGGACACTGAAGCTTTCTTT. The J gene is TRBJ1-1, the V gene TRBV7-2; 8 bases map to TRBD1. V shed 3 bases, J shed 3 bases, and the junction held 0 bases outside the gene matches. Germline lookup yields CDR1 SGHTA and CDR2 FQGNSA. The CDR3 is made up of 13 amino acids. The variable domain in full, with the rest retrieved from reference TRBV7-2 and TRBJ1-1, is GAGVSQSPSNKVTEKGKDVELRCDPISGHTALYWYRQSLGQGLEFLIYFQGNSAPDKSGLPSDRFSAERTGGSVSTLTIQRTQQEDSAVYLCASSLDRDTEAFFGQGTRLTVV.

This clone was seen more than once but under ten times. The chain uses TRBV11-3 and TRBJ2-3; TRBD2 matches at 14 bases. After removal of 5 bases from V and 1 base from J, the junction contained 8 bases not matched to a gene. The germline V gene encodes CDR1 SGHNT and CDR2 YENEEA. The CDR3 is made up of 18 amino acids. The CDR3 protein is CASSQSPTSGGGTDTQYF. In DNA form, the CDR3 reads TGTGCCAGCAGCCAAAGTCCGACTAGCGGGGGGGGCACAGATACGCAGTATTTT.

The CDR3 DNA reads as TGCGCCAGCAGCCAAGAGGAGCCCCAGCCCCAGCATTTT. This codes for CASSQEEPQPQHF. The J gene is TRBJ1-5, the V gene TRBV4-1; unclear D gene. This CDR3 contains 13 residues. Per germline, CDR1 MGHRA and CDR2 YSYEKL. The ends were cut back, 0 bases at V and 7 bases at J, with 7 bases in the middle.

This clone has more than one count but fewer than ten. The genes are TRBV2 and TRBJ2-1; D may be TRBD2 (7 bases). CDR1 is SNHLY and CDR2 is FYNNEI in the germline V gene. The length of the CDR3 is 14 residues. Trimming took off 5 bases at V and 0 bases at J, with 8 bases between the two ends. The CDR3, as DNA: TGTGCCAGCAGTAGGGGGGGCTCCTACAATGAGCAGTTCTTC. It specifies CASSRGGSYNEQFF. Variable domain in full (rest from reference TRBV2 and TRBJ2-1): EPEVTQTPSHQVTQMGQEVILRCVPISNHLYFYWYRQILGQKVEFLVSFYNNEISEKSEIFDDQFSVERPDGSNFTLKIRSTKLEDSAMYFCASSRGGSYNEQFFGPGTRLTVL.

This sequence joins TRBV18 and TRBJ2-7; the match to TRBD1 covers 7 bases. The trim removed 5 bases at V and 2 bases at J, leaving 9 bases unmatched. Germline V CDR1 and CDR2: KGHSH, LQKENI. The CDR3 covers 15 residues. This chain's CDR3 is CASSSDRPRTYEQYF. The DNA of the CDR3 is TGTGCCAGCTCATCGGACAGGCCTCGTACCTACGAGCAGTACTTC.

The chain combines TRBV4-1 with TRBJ2-7, with 8 bases lining up with TRBD1. Trimming at V came to 4 bases and at J to 8 bases, leaving 13 bases not matched to a gene. CDR3 size: 15 residues. Per the germline V gene, CDR1 is MGHRA and CDR2 is YSYEKL. CDR3 amino acids: CASSPRGQGAPKQYF. Written as DNA, the CDR3 is TGCGCCAGCAGCCCCCGAGGGCAGGGGGCGCCCAAGCAGTACTTC.

With regard to this clone: A read error may produce the germline difference seen at one junction end. This chain joins TRBV7-9 and TRBJ1-1; D unresolved. The V gene's germline CDR1 is SEHNR and CDR2 FQNEAQ (reference sequence). The CDR3 totals 14 residues. The CDR3 protein is CSSSSALGNTEAFF. The CDR3 DNA follows: TGTTCCAGCAGCTCAGCACTTGGGAACACTGAAGCTTTCTTT. The complete variable domain, with remaining parts taken from reference TRBV7-9 and TRBJ1-1, reads DTGVSQNPRHKITKRGQNVTFRCDPISEHNRLYWYRQTLGQGPEFLTYFQNEAQLEKSRLLSDRFSAERPKGSFSTLEIQRTEQGDSAMYLCSSSSALGNTEAFFGQGTRLTVV.

The V call is TRBV6-5, the J call TRBJ1-2; no firm D call. Trimming left V 4 bases short and J 7 bases short, with 13 bases between. Germline V gives CDR1 MNHEY, CDR2 SVGAGI. The CDR3 spans 13 residues. The DNA of the CDR3 is TGTGCCAGCAGTTTAGGGCAGGAGGGTGGCTACACCTTC. It translates to CASSLGQEGGYTF.

The J gene is TRBJ2-5, the V gene TRBV2; D not certain. The ends were cut back, 3 bases at V and 7 bases at J, with 9 bases in the middle. The CDR3 has 12 amino acids. The germline gives CDR1 SNHLY, CDR2 FYNNEI. This CDR3 is CASSETYGTQYF. The CDR3 DNA reads as TGTGCCAGCAGTGAGACATACGGGACCCAGTACTTC.

This clone appeared a single time. The chain carries TRBV6-5 and TRBJ2-7; a weak D match, TRBD1 (6 bases). This CDR3 spans 15 amino acids. V was trimmed by 2 bases and J by 2 bases, leaving 13 bases between them. Germline V gene sequence: CDR1 MNHEY, CDR2 SVGAGI. CDR3 DNA sequence: TGTGCCAGCAGTTACACCGGGACATCAGCCTACGAGCAGTACTTC. Amino acids: CASSYTGTSAYEQYF.

The chain links TRBV27 to TRBJ2-3, with 10 nucleotides matching TRBD2. Germline CDR1 MNHEY, CDR2 SMNVEV (reference sequence). The CDR3 loop spans 14 amino acids. The V and J ends lost 5 bases and 7 bases, in that order; junction bases with no gene match: 6. CDR3 sequence reads: CASSASGGPNTQYF. CDR3 nucleotide sequence: TGTGCCAGCAGTGCTAGCGGGGGCCCCAATACGCAGTATTTT.

The chain is built from TRBV27 and TRBJ2-1; the D is unclear. Germline CDR1 reads MNHEY; CDR2 reads SMNVEV (reference sequence). The V and J ends lost 0 bases and 4 bases respectively, with 10 bases between them. The CDR3 is 15 amino acids. The CDR3 spells CASSLSSQTYNEQFF. DNA of the CDR3: TGTGCCAGCAGTTTATCGAGTCAGACATACAATGAGCAGTTCTTC.

CDR3 sequence: CASSIGRSDSSYNEQFF. The CDR3 DNA is TGTGCCAGTAGTATAGGTAGGAGCGATAGCTCCTACAATGAGCAGTTCTTC. The V and J genes are TRBV19 and TRBJ2-1; D call uncertain. The CDR3 has 17 residues. V lost 1 base, J lost 0 bases, and 13 bases lay in between. The germline V gene encodes CDR1 LNHDA and CDR2 SQIVND (reference sequence).

The sample holds one count of this clone. This chain joins TRBV7-7 and TRBJ2-3, with TRBD2 identical over 7 bases. CDR1 is SSHAT, CDR2 FNYEAQ, per germline (reference sequence). Trimming cost V 0 bases and J 4 bases; bases outside gene matches: 7. The CDR3 contains 16 residues. The CDR3: CASSLARGGSADTQYF. The CDR3 DNA reads TGTGCCAGCAGCTTAGCGCGGGGAGGGAGCGCAGATACGCAGTATTTT.

The rearrangement uses TRBV18 and TRBJ1-5; D is possibly TRBD1 (6 bases). Germline CDR1 and CDR2: KGHSH and LQKENI. V lost 1 base and J lost 8, with 9 bases in between. The CDR3 has 13 amino acids. This CDR3 is CASSPRGLEPQHF. CDR3 DNA sequence: TGTGCCAGCTCACCACGGGGGCTTGAGCCCCAGCATTTT.

This clone was seen just once. J is TRBJ2-2 and V is TRBV11-3; TRBD2 aligns across 14 bases. CDR1 is SGHNT, CDR2 YENEEA, per germline. With V trimmed by 3 bases and J by 2 bases, 2 bases remained unmatched. CDR3 length equals 17 residues. The CDR3 spells CASSFGLAGGNTGELFF. The DNA for the CDR3 is TGTGCCAGCAGCTTTGGACTAGCGGGGGGCAACACCGGGGAGCTGTTTTTT.

The gene calls are TRBV10-2 and TRBJ2-7; TRBD1 is a possible D gene (6 bases). The CDR3 spans 15 residues. V was clipped by 6 bases and J by 0 bases, with 15 bases between them. Germline V CDR1 and CDR2: WSHSY, SAAADI. Written as DNA, the CDR3 is TGCGCCAGCAGAAAAGAATTCAGGGGCTCCTACGAGCAGTACTTC. Translated: CASRKEFRGSYEQYF.

This clone was detected a few times. V and J are TRBV27 and TRBJ2-6; TRBD2 matches at 9 bases. With V trimmed by 3 bases and J by 1 base, 7 bases remained unmatched. Germline-derived CDR1 and CDR2 are MNHEY and SMNVEV (reference sequence). CDR3 length: 18 amino acids. In nucleotides, the CDR3 is TGTGCCAGCAGTTTCAGGCGGGGGGGCACTTCTGGGGCCAACGTCCTGACTTTC. This gives the protein CASSFRRGGTSGANVLTF.

This clone has a handful of counts. The genes are TRBV28 and TRBJ1-5; 7 bases map to TRBD1. Germline CDR1 is MDHEN and CDR2 is SYDVKM. CDR3 length equals 15 residues. Germline trimming cut 6 bases from V and 3 bases from J; bases unmatched to any gene: 8. CDR3 amino acids: CASREGQPLNQPQHF. CDR3 nucleotide sequence: TGTGCCAGCAGAGAGGGACAGCCACTCAATCAGCCCCAGCATTTT.

The chain has TRBV30 and TRBJ2-7, with TRBD1 identical over 8 bases. The V gene end was trimmed by 8 bases and the J gene end by 0 bases; junction bases not matched to a gene: 12. The CDR3 has 15 amino acids. Per the germline V gene, CDR1 is GTSNPN and CDR2 is SVGIG (reference sequence). This chain's CDR3 is CAATTGTGVSYEQYF. The CDR3 coding sequence is TGTGCCGCCACCACCGGGACAGGAGTCTCCTACGAGCAGTACTTC.

The rearrangement links TRBV19 to TRBJ1-4; the match to TRBD1 covers 9 bases. Germline V CDR1 and CDR2: LNHDA, SQIVND (reference sequence). CDR3 size: 19 residues. J lost 6 bases, V lost 6 bases, and 20 bases had no gene match. The CDR3 region is CASRGGQGLYPIMDEKLFF. The DNA of the CDR3 is TGTGCCAGTAGGGGGGGACAGGGATTATACCCCATAATGGATGAAAAACTGTTTTTT.

The chain recombines TRBV4-1 with TRBJ2-1; 8 nucleotides align to TRBD2. The germline V gene encodes CDR1 MGHRA and CDR2 YSYEKL. The CDR3 runs to 17 residues. V lost 1 base, J lost 1 base, and 6 bases stayed unmatched. DNA for the CDR3: TGCGCCAGCAGCCAAGCGGGCGGGGGGCCGTCCTACAATGAGCAGTTCTTC. Its protein is CASSQAGGGPSYNEQFF.

This chain links TRBV7-2 with TRBJ2-5, with D possibly TRBD2 on 6 matching bases. The J call is in doubt because the DNA end fits TRBJ2-7 better. CDR1 SGHTA and CDR2 FQGNSA come from the germline V gene. The CDR3 sequence is 14 residues long. The CDR3 loop is CASSARLEVDEQYF. The DNA for the CDR3 is TGTGCCAGCAGCGCTCGACTAGAAGTGGACGAGCAGTACTTC.

On this clone itself: Because the CDR3's place on the DNA is in doubt, the DNA is left out and the CDR3 is given as listed by TCRdb. The rearrangement links TRBV29-1 to TRBJ2-5; TRBD1 is the table's D call and was not checked against the DNA. Germline values: CDR1 SQVTM, CDR2 ANQGSEA. Termini included, the CDR3 measures 12 amino acids. Here the CDR3 reads CSVAVGQGNRYF.

The genes are TRBV7-4 and TRBJ2-7; perhaps TRBD1 as D (6 bases). The V end was cut by 5 bases, the J end by 3 bases, with 17 bases between. The CDR3 covers 15 residues. Germline CDR1 reads SGHVT; CDR2 reads SQSDAQ. The DNA of the CDR3 is TGTGCCAGCAGCGTTCGGGACACGGCGCTCTACGAGCAGTACTTC. Its translation is CASSVRDTALYEQYF.